These 3 T cell receptor beta chains were sequenced from one sample in a study of shared T cell receptors in the human thymus. Libraries were prepared by immunoSEQ multiplex PCR; TCRdb keeps only in-frame clonotypes and omits some of them. Of 700,000 to 750,000 clones listed, approximately 83% are singletons. The data were also submitted as part of a second study, on human thymus T cells.

The sample was thymocytes. All receptors come from a girl in the first two years of life with a congenital heart defect.

The DNA of the CDR3 is TGCGCCAGCAGCCAAGATCCCGGAACAGGGGGGCTCGATGGCTACACCTTC. It is translated as CASSQDPGTGGLDGYTF. This rearrangement joins TRBV4-3 to TRBJ1-2; 8 nucleotides agree with TRBD1. Germline assignment: CDR1 LGHNA and CDR2 YSLEER. With 0 bases clipped from V and 6 bases from J, the junction kept 12 bases outside the gene matches. The CDR3 totals 17 residues.

This clone was recorded once. The chain links TRBV9 to TRBJ2-5; 11 nucleotides line up with TRBD2. With 2 bases clipped from V and 4 bases from J, the junction kept 7 bases outside the gene matches. The CDR3 loop spans 16 amino acids. Germline lookup yields CDR1 SGDLS and CDR2 YYNGEE. The CDR3 region is CASSVVGLAGRETQYF. CDR3 coding DNA: TGTGCCAGCAGCGTTGTCGGACTAGCGGGCCGAGAGACCCAGTACTTC.

The V call is TRBV30, the J call TRBJ1-1, with TRBD1 as a possible D gene (6 bases). V dropped 2 bases and J dropped 1 base, with 8 bases sitting between them. Germline V lookup: CDR1 GTSNPN, CDR2 SVGIG (reference sequence). This CDR3 contains 13 residues. This chain's CDR3 is CAWSRTANTEAFF. The CDR3 DNA reads as TGTGCCTGGAGTAGGACAGCGAACACTGAAGCTTTCTTT.